The 31 T cell receptor beta chains given below trace back to one sample, sequenced in a study of T cell responses to AZD1222 COVID-19 vaccine. The assay was immunoSEQ multiplex PCR, and TCRdb's table has in-frame clones only and misses some. The table has some 140,000 clones, approximately 90% seen once. The specimen was peripheral blood, collected on day 0 of AZD1222 vaccination. Source of these receptors: an adult in good health.

The chain links TRBV28 to TRBJ1-1, with 8 bases aligning to TRBD1. Trimming at V came to 7 bases and at J to 3 bases, leaving 10 bases not matched to a gene. CDR1 is MDHEN and CDR2 is SYDVKM in the germline V gene. CDR3 length: 15 amino acids. The chain's CDR3 is CASTRSGGEDTEAFF. DNA for the CDR3: TGTGCCAGCACCCGGTCAGGGGGCGAGGACACTGAAGCTTTCTTT.

The chain combines TRBV21-1 with TRBJ1-1; the table's D call, TRBD1, has no DNA check behind it. TRBV21-1 is tagged as a pseudogene. This CDR3 contains 15 residues. The CDR3 sequence is CASSATNRGRREAFF. The CDR3 region has the DNA TGTGCCAGCAGCGCAACGAACAGGGGCCGAAGAGAAGCTTTCTTT.

The chain uses TRBV30 and TRBJ2-4; TRBD1 agrees at 7 bases. The CDR3 extends over 12 amino acids. Trimming took 6 bases from V and 3 from J; bases not matched to a gene: 2. Germline CDR1 and CDR2: GTSNPN and SVGIG (reference sequence). CDR3 nucleotides: TGTGCCTGCGGGACAGACAAAAACATTCAGTACTTC. This encodes CACGTDKNIQYF.

V and J are TRBV14 and TRBJ2-7; TRBD1 is a possible D gene (5 bases). CDR3 length: 13 residues. The germline V gene has CDR1 SGHDN and CDR2 FVKESK. V gave up 0 bases and J gave up 9 bases, with 12 bases separating them. CDR3 sequence (DNA): TGTGCCAGCAGCCAAGATTGGGCTAGGGGGCAGTACTTC. Its translation is CASSQDWARGQYF.

The gene calls are TRBV11-2 and TRBJ2-1, with TRBD2 matching over 9 bases. This CDR3 region has 14 residues. Germline CDR1 SGHAT, CDR2 FQNNGV. The V gene end was trimmed by 4 bases and the J gene end by 9 bases; junction bases not matched to a gene: 7. The CDR3 nucleotides are TGTGCCAGCAGCTCAGGGACTAGCTACGGTGAGCAGTTCTTC. Translated, it gives CASSSGTSYGEQFF.

This chain joins TRBV5-1 and TRBJ1-1; D remains unclear. The V gene lost 4 bases and the J gene lost 0 bases, with 10 bases spanning the gap. From germline, CDR1 is SGHRS and CDR2 YFSETQ. There are 14 residues in the CDR3. The CDR3 DNA follows: TGCGCCAGCAGCGTGACACCTATGAACACTGAAGCTTTCTTT. Translating it yields CASSVTPMNTEAFF.

The chain has TRBV12-3 or TRBV12-4 and TRBJ1-5; D is perhaps TRBD1 (6 bases). The CDR3 totals 12 residues. V was cut by 7 bases and J by 7 bases, with 11 bases left in between. CDR3 DNA sequence: TGTGCCAGCAACGGGGGGCGGCAGCCCCAGCATTTT. It codes for CASNGGRQPQHF.

The V and J genes are TRBV28 and TRBJ1-1; a weak D match, TRBD1 (5 bases). The CDR3 length is 14 residues. Between the trimmed V and J ends, which lost 3 bases and 4 bases, there was a span of 12 bases. Germline V gene sequence: CDR1 MDHEN, CDR2 SYDVKM. The CDR3 nucleotides read TGTGCCAGCAGTTTTTGGGGGGAGGTCACTGAAGCTTTCTTT. Translating gives CASSFWGEVTEAFF.

This chain uses TRBV30 with TRBJ2-7, with 8 nucleotides matching TRBD2. The CDR3 covers 14 residues. With 2 bases clipped from V and 2 bases from J, the junction kept 5 bases outside the gene matches. CDR1 and CDR2 (germline): GTSNPN, SVGIG (reference sequence). The CDR3 loop reads CAWSMASGPYEQYF. CDR3 coding DNA: TGTGCCTGGAGTATGGCTAGCGGGCCCTACGAGCAGTACTTC.

In nucleotides, the CDR3 is TGTGCCAGCAGCCAAGTAACTGGGGGCAACACTGAAGCTTTCTTT. This encodes CASSQVTGGNTEAFF. The rearrangement joins TRBV14 to TRBJ1-1, with a tentative D call TRBD1 (6 bases). The germline CDR1 and CDR2 sequences are SGHDN and FVKESK. V dropped 1 base and J dropped 2 bases, with 11 bases sitting between them. The length of the CDR3 is 15 residues.

This clone was recorded a few times. The chain joins TRBV5-1 to TRBJ2-7, with D tentatively TRBD1 (6 bases). Germline V gives CDR1 SGHRS, CDR2 YFSETQ. This CDR3 spans 13 amino acids. V lost 5 bases and J lost 3, with 12 bases in between. CDR3 amino acids: CASRDSINYEQYF. CDR3 sequence (DNA): TGCGCCAGCAGGGACAGCATAAACTACGAGCAGTACTTC. The variable domain in full, completed from reference TRBV5-1 and TRBJ2-7, reads KAGVTQTPRYLIKTRGQQVTLSCSPISGHRSVSWYQQTPGQGLQFLFEYFSETQRNKGNFPGRFSGRQFSNSRSEMNVSTLELGDSALYLCASRDSINYEQYFGPGTRLTVT.

The chain couples TRBV6-2 or TRBV6-3 to TRBJ1-1; D gene ambiguous. V was cut by 5 bases and J by 4 bases, with 14 bases left in between. Germline CDR1 and CDR2: MNHEY and SVGEGT. The CDR3 runs to 14 residues. As DNA, the CDR3 is TGTGCCAGCAGTCGCCGGGCCAGAGGCACTGAAGCTTTCTTT. It encodes CASSRRARGTEAFF.

This chain connects TRBV5-4 to TRBJ2-7; D unclear. The germline V gene has CDR1 SGHNT and CDR2 YYREEE (reference sequence). The CDR3 runs 16 residues. Trimming left V 0 bases short and J 4 bases short, with 17 bases between. The CDR3 sequence: CASSLDELGMKYEQYF. Written as DNA, the CDR3 is TGTGCCAGCAGCTTGGACGAGTTGGGAATGAAGTACGAGCAGTACTTC.

V gene TRBV6-5 combines with J gene TRBJ1-5; no clear D. Trimming pared 0 bases from V and 7 bases from J, leaving 7 bases between. CDR1 and CDR2 from the germline V gene are MNHEY and SVGAGI. The length of the CDR3 is 13 residues. The CDR3 region is CASSYSRVQPQHF. The CDR3 nucleotides read TGTGCCAGCAGTTACTCTAGGGTACAGCCCCAGCATTTT.

This CDR3 is CASSFGKGYTF. In nucleotides, the CDR3 is TGTGCCAGCAGCTTTGGAAAAGGCTACACCTTC. The chain combines TRBV5-6 with TRBJ1-2; D uncertain. Trimming left V 2 bases short and J 8 bases short, with 7 bases between. The CDR3 has 11 residues. Germline CDR1 SGHDT, CDR2 YYEEEE.

The rearrangement joins TRBV5-4 to TRBJ1-2; 10 positions match TRBD1. V lost 5 bases to trimming and J lost 4 bases; unmatched junction nucleotides: 5. The CDR3 covers 14 residues. Germline CDR1 SGHNT, CDR2 YYREEE (reference sequence). CDR3 region: CASRSGQGGYGYTF. The DNA for the CDR3 is TGTGCCAGCAGATCCGGACAGGGGGGCTATGGCTACACCTTC.

V gene TRBV29-1 combines with J gene TRBJ2-4; D remains unclear. The CDR3 contains 13 residues. The germline V and J ends were trimmed by 3 bases and 0 bases, with 6 bases remaining between them. Germline V CDR1 and CDR2: SQVTM, ANQGSEA. The CDR3 region is CSVESLAKNIQYF. CDR3 DNA sequence: TGCAGCGTTGAGTCTCTAGCCAAAAACATTCAGTACTTC.

This clone was found many times. The V and J genes are TRBV5-4 and TRBJ2-5, with 9 bases lining up with TRBD2. After removal of 0 bases from V and 1 base from J, the junction contained 4 bases not matched to a gene. The CDR3 consists of 16 residues. In germline, CDR1 is SGHNT, CDR2 YYREEE (reference sequence). In DNA form, the CDR3 reads TGTGCCAGCAGCTTGGGAGGTAGCGGGGGCCAAGAGACCCAGTACTTC. It yields the protein CASSLGGSGGQETQYF.

V and J are TRBV7-9 and TRBJ1-4, with a weak D call TRBD1 (6 bases). Germline-derived CDR1 and CDR2 are SEHNR and FQNEAQ (reference sequence). V lost 4 bases and J 8 bases, leaving 17 bases between the germline ends. This CDR3 comprises 15 residues. CDR3 DNA: TGTGCCAGCAGCTCTGGGGGCAGGGAGTACGAAAAACTGTTTTTT. Translating gives CASSSGGREYEKLFF.

The V call is TRBV28, the J call TRBJ1-4; TRBD1 might be the D (5 bases). CDR1 and CDR2 (germline): MDHEN, SYDVKM. This CDR3 contains 17 residues. Deletions cut 4 bases from V and 0 bases from J, with 15 bases between. DNA of the CDR3: TGTGCCAGCAGTTCCCCAGGGTACTCTTCAACTAATGAAAAACTGTTTTTT. Protein sequence: CASSSPGYSSTNEKLFF.

The chain links TRBV6-5 to TRBJ2-1; 7 positions match TRBD2. The CDR3 length is 15 residues. V shed 5 bases, J shed 2 bases, and the junction held 6 bases outside the gene matches. The germline V gene has CDR1 MNHEY and CDR2 SVGAGI. The CDR3 DNA reads as TGTGCCAGCAGTAGAGCGGGACTCCCCTACAATGAGCAGTTCTTC. Its translation: CASSRAGLPYNEQFF.

This chain joins TRBV2 and TRBJ2-3; 7 bases fit TRBD1. The CDR3 has 15 amino acids. The J segment lost 2 bases and the V segment lost 11 bases, leaving 13 bases of the junction unmatched. CDR1 is SNHLY and CDR2 is FYNNEI in the germline V gene. The CDR3 is CAGKYRGLNTDTQYF. CDR3 bases: TGTGCCGGAAAATACAGGGGATTGAACACAGATACGCAGTATTTT.

The rearrangement links TRBV10-2 to TRBJ1-1; D may be TRBD1 (5 bases). CDR3 length: 14 amino acids. Germline CDR1 and CDR2: WSHSY and SAAADI. V lost 6 bases and J 6 bases, leaving 17 bases between the germline ends. This chain's CDR3 is CASSLERGRAEAFF. The CDR3 DNA sequence: TGCGCCAGCAGCCTTGAGAGGGGTAGGGCTGAAGCTTTCTTT.

The chain carries TRBV7-2 and TRBJ1-5, with 7 bases identical to TRBD1. CDR1 and CDR2 from the germline V gene are SGHTA and FQGNSA. The CDR3 contains 14 residues. Unmatched junction bases numbered 8, after V lost 5 bases and J lost 7 bases. The CDR3 region is CASSKQGNWQPQHF. The CDR3 bases are TGTGCCAGCAGCAAACAGGGGAACTGGCAGCCCCAGCATTTT.

CDR3 sequence (DNA): TGTGCCAGCAGCCTTGACAGGGGAAACATTCAGTACTTC. Residues: CASSLDRGNIQYF. The chain employs TRBV5-4 and TRBJ2-4, with 8 bases fitting TRBD1. The germline V gene has CDR1 SGHNT and CDR2 YYREEE (reference sequence). The length of the CDR3 is 13 residues. J lost 6 bases, V lost 4 bases, and 3 bases had no gene match.

This clone was observed a single time. The CDR3 is CASSLEQAEAFF. CDR3 bases: TGTGCCAGCAGCTTAGAACAGGCCGAAGCTTTCTTT. The gene calls are TRBV11-2 and TRBJ1-1, with TRBD1 as a possible D gene (5 bases). Per germline, CDR1 SGHAT and CDR2 FQNNGV. Trimming shortened V by 0 bases and J by 8 bases, and 7 bases separated the two germline ends. The CDR3 has 12 residues.

V is TRBV19 and J is TRBJ1-5; D gene ambiguous. The germline V gene encodes CDR1 LNHDA and CDR2 SQIVND (reference sequence). V was cut by 3 bases and J by 9 bases, with 15 bases left in between. The CDR3 covers 14 residues. CDR3 bases: TGTGCCAGTAGTATCGACCCCGGGCGGTTGCCCCAGCATTTT. Protein: CASSIDPGRLPQHF.

The chain joins TRBV6-2 or TRBV6-3 to TRBJ2-3, with 8 bases that match TRBD2. The CDR3 runs to 16 residues. Trimming took 2 bases from V and 6 from J; bases not matched to a gene: 10. The germline V gene has CDR1 MNHEY and CDR2 SVGEGT. The CDR3 coding sequence is TGTGCCAGCAGTTACCCAACGGGGGGGGCGGAGGATACGCAGTATTTT. This translates into CASSYPTGGAEDTQYF.

This chain uses TRBV3-1 (or the pseudogene TRBV3-2) with TRBJ2-7; D tentatively fits TRBD1 or TRBD2 (5 bases each). Deletions cut 2 bases from V and 7 bases from J, with 12 bases between. Germline V gene data show CDR1 as LGHDT and CDR2 as YNNKEL (reference sequence). The length of the CDR3 is 13 residues. DNA for the CDR3: TGTGCCAGCAGCCAATCCCGGGGCAGGGAGCAGTACTTC. It encodes CASSQSRGREQYF.

The gene calls are TRBV3-1 (or the pseudogene TRBV3-2) and TRBJ2-5; 7 positions agree with TRBD2. V shed 3 bases and J 2 bases; nucleotides not matched to a gene: 9. This CDR3 has 16 residues. Germline CDR1 reads LGHDT; CDR2 reads YNNKEL (reference sequence). The CDR3 nucleotides are TGTGCCAGCAGCCAGGGAGGGCGGATCGGTCAAGAGACCCAGTACTTC. Amino acids: CASSQGGRIGQETQYF.

The chain couples TRBV7-9 to TRBJ1-1, with D unresolved. Germline-derived CDR1 and CDR2 are SEHNR and FQNEAQ (reference sequence). The CDR3 has 13 amino acids. Trimming pared 3 bases from V and 1 base from J, leaving 6 bases between. CDR3 amino acids: CASSFDGNTEAFF. The CDR3 DNA follows: TGTGCCAGCAGCTTCGACGGGAACACTGAAGCTTTCTTT.